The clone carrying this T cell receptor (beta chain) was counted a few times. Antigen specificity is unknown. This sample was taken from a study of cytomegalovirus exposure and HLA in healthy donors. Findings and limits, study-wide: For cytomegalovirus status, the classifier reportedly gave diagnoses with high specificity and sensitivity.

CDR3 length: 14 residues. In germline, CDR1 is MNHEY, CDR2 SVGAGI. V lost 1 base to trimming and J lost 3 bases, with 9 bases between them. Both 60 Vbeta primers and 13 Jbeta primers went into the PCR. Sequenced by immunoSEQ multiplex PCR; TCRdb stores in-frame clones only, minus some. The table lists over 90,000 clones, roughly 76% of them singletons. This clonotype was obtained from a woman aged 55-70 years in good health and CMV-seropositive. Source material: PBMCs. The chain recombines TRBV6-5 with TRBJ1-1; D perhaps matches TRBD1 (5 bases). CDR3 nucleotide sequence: TGTGCCAGCAGTTACTGGGGGGGTGACACTGAAGCTTTCTTT. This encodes CASSYWGGDTEAFF.